These 8 T cell receptor beta chains were sequenced from one sample in a study of OX40 agonist ivuxolimab in advanced cancers. Sequencing was performed with immunoSEQ multiplex PCR; in TCRdb, only in-frame clones are kept and a portion is missing. The sample yields 40,000 to 50,000 clones, about 86% seen once. The sequencing here drew on CD4+ or CD8+ T cells sorted from blood, taken in a trial of the OX40 agonist ivuxolimab. These TCRs come from an adult with an advanced solid tumor such as melanoma, head and neck, liver or kidney cancer.

This chain joins TRBV6-1 and TRBJ2-7, with 11 bases identical to TRBD2. CDR1 is MNHNS, CDR2 SASEGT, per germline. The CDR3 has 15 amino acids. Unmatched junction bases numbered 4, after V lost 6 bases and J lost 0 bases. The CDR3 reads CASSYTSGSSYEQYF. The CDR3 DNA is TGTGCCAGCAGCTATACTAGCGGGAGCTCCTACGAGCAGTACTTC.

This chain connects TRBV13 to TRBJ2-4; 7 bases match TRBD2. Trimming at V came to 5 bases and at J to 9 bases, leaving 10 bases not matched to a gene. The CDR3 contains 14 residues. The germline V gene encodes CDR1 PRHDT and CDR2 FYEKMQ (reference sequence). This CDR3 is CASSNGEGKGIQYF. The CDR3 DNA reads TGTGCCAGCAGCAACGGGGAGGGTAAGGGCATTCAGTACTTC.

The CDR3 bases are TGTGCCAGCAGTTCGTGGGGTTGGGACGAGCAGTACTTC. This encodes CASSSWGWDEQYF. This chain uses TRBV7-6 with TRBJ2-7; D gene uncertain. Germline-derived CDR1 and CDR2 are SGHVS and FNYEAQ. With 6 bases removed from V and 5 bases from J, the gap between germline ends came to 14 bases. The CDR3 covers 13 residues.

The chain combines TRBV6-5 with TRBJ2-5; 9 bases are a match to TRBD2. This CDR3 region has 15 residues. The ends lost 2 bases at V and 2 bases at J; junction bases unmatched: 3. The germline V gene has CDR1 MNHEY and CDR2 SVGAGI. The CDR3 sequence is CASSYLSGGQETQYF. The CDR3 DNA is TGTGCCAGCAGTTACCTGAGCGGGGGGCAAGAGACCCAGTACTTC.

The chain employs TRBV14 and TRBJ2-2, with TRBD2 matching over 9 bases. The CDR3 covers 15 residues. The junction had 9 bases not matched to a gene; V was cut back by 5 bases and J by 8 bases. Germline V gene sequence: CDR1 SGHDN, CDR2 FVKESK. The CDR3 DNA sequence: TGTGCCAGCAGCTCCGGGACTAGCCTCCGGGGGGAGCTGTTTTTT. Its translation: CASSSGTSLRGELFF.

The V call is TRBV5-1, the J call TRBJ1-5; 7 bases line up with TRBD1. V dropped 1 base and J dropped 4; count of bases not matched to a gene: 14. Germline CDR1 is SGHRS and CDR2 is YFSETQ. The CDR3 is made up of 18 amino acids. CDR3 nucleotide sequence: TGCGCCAGCAGCTTGTGGCCTGGGGGACAGACAAAGAATCAGCCCCAGCATTTT. It specifies CASSLWPGGQTKNQPQHF.

This clone was picked up one time. The chain uses TRBV19 and TRBJ2-6; D is unresolved. This CDR3 is 15 amino acids long. Germline CDR1 LNHDA, CDR2 SQIVND (reference sequence). Trimming took off 5 bases at V and 4 bases at J, with 12 bases between the two ends. CDR3 sequence reads: CASSPWVTGANVLTF. The CDR3 region has the DNA TGTGCCAGTAGTCCCTGGGTTACAGGGGCCAACGTCCTGACTTTC.

This clone was counted once. The rearrangement uses TRBV19 and TRBJ2-3, with 9 bases lining up with TRBD2. CDR3 length equals 15 residues. V gave up 3 bases and J gave up 3 bases; unmatched junction bases: 4. Germline V gene sequence: CDR1 LNHDA, CDR2 SQIVND (reference sequence). This CDR3 is CASSIGLAITDTQYF. The CDR3 bases are TGTGCCAGTAGTATTGGACTAGCGATTACAGATACGCAGTATTTT.